Listed below are T cell receptor beta chains from one sample, sequenced in a study of T cell responses to AZD1222 COVID-19 vaccine. The repertoire was sequenced with immunoSEQ multiplex PCR; TCRdb's copy has only in-frame clones and lacks some. Here the sample spans tens of thousands of clones, around 82% being singletons. The source was peripheral blood, collected on day 0 of AZD1222 vaccination. The receptors were sampled from an adult in good health. CDR3s include the opening cysteine and the closing phenylalanine or tryptophan. The D gene is left open where the match is weak. Part of the rows lack a size; the others show once, few, many or a class for expanded clones.

TRBJ2-5,TRBV30,TRBD2,.,TGTGCCTGGAGTGTACCTAGCGGGGGGTACCAAGAGACCCAGTACTTC,CAWSVPSGGYQETQYF
TRBJ1-5,TRBV28,.,.,TGTGCCAGCAGTTTAACCCAGGGCAATCAGCCCCAGCATTTT,CASSLTQGNQPQHF
TRBJ1-5,TRBV28,.,.,TGTGCCAGCAGTTCGCCGACGGGTAGCAATCAGCCCCAGCATTTT,CASSSPTGSNQPQHF
TRBJ1-1,TRBV7-8,.,.,TGTGCCAGCAGCCGAAGCCTGGGGTTTAACACTGAAGCTTTCTTT,CASSRSLGFNTEAFF
TRBJ2-7,TRBV7-6,.,.,TGTGCCAGCAGCTCAACAGGGTTCGGGGAGCAGTACTTC,CASSSTGFGEQYF
TRBJ1-2,TRBV4-1,TRBD1,.,TGCGCCAGCAGCTCAGGGACAGGGGGTGTCAACTATGGCTACACCTTC,CASSSGTGGVNYGYTF
TRBJ2-1,TRBV25-1,TRBD2,.,TGTGCCAGCAGTGTAGCGGGGGGGAACAATGAGCAGTTCTTC,CASSVAGGNNEQFF
TRBJ1-2,TRBV4-2,.,.,TGTGCCAGCAGCCAAGAAACGACCAGGGGAAGCCGCTATGGCTACACCTTC,CASSQETTRGSRYGYTF
TRBJ2-1,TRBV19,TRBD2,.,TGTGCCAGTAGTATAGTCACTAGCGGAGTGGATGAGCAGTTCTTC,CASSIVTSGVDEQFF
TRBJ2-5,TRBV5-1,.,.,TGCGCCAGCAGCTCGTACGGGGCCGTGGAGACCCAGTACTTC,CASSSYGAVETQYF
TRBJ1-5,TRBV1,.,few,TGCACCAGCAGCCAAGATGTTAAGGCCCAGCATTTT,CTSSQDVKAQHF
TRBJ1-4,TRBV5-4,.,.,TGTGCCAGCAGCTTGGTTCAGGGGGAAAAACTGTTTTTT,CASSLVQGEKLFF